A single sample gave rise to the 20 T cell receptor beta chains below, sequenced in a study of identical twins. MiXCR, applied by TCRdb to the 5' RACE reads, yields one record per CDR3 protein. The data show some 260,000 distinct CDR3 sequences, roughly 13% seen once. The sample was memory (CD45RO+) T cells sorted from blood. The source is a young woman in good health.

This clonotype was detected a few times. The rearrangement joins TRBV11-2 to TRBJ1-5; a weak D match, TRBD1 (6 bases). The CDR3 has 14 residues. The V gene lost 3 bases and the J gene lost 3 bases, with 9 bases spanning the gap. Germline CDR1 and CDR2: SGHAT and FQNNGV. The CDR3 region is CASSLDSINQPQHF. The CDR3 region has the DNA TGTGCCAGCAGCTTGGACAGCATCAATCAGCCCCAGCATTTT.

The V and J genes are TRBV5-5 and TRBJ2-1, with no clear D. The V end lost 4 bases, the J end lost 8 bases, and 16 bases lay between the germline ends. The germline CDR1 and CDR2 sequences are SGHKS and YYEKEE (reference sequence). CDR3 length: 14 amino acids. The CDR3 DNA sequence: TGTGCCAGCAGCCGAATATCGAGGTGGGATGAGCAGTTCTTC. Protein product: CASSRISRWDEQFF.

This clonotype was detected only a few times. J is TRBJ2-2 and V is TRBV7-6; D call uncertain. Germline-derived CDR1 and CDR2 are SGHVS and FNYEAQ. Between the trimmed V and J ends, which lost 10 bases and 6 bases, there was a span of 9 bases. This CDR3 is 11 amino acids long. The CDR3 loop is CAISVPGELFF. The CDR3 DNA is TGTGCCATAAGTGTTCCCGGGGAGCTGTTTTTT.

J is TRBJ2-1 and V is TRBV12-3 or TRBV12-4; weak D call: TRBD1 (5 bases). The V gene lost 4 bases and the J gene lost 5 bases, with 6 bases spanning the gap. The CDR3 sequence is 12 residues long. The CDR3 DNA is TGTGCCAGCAGTTCCAGGGACAATGAGCAGTTCTTC. Its protein is CASSSRDNEQFF.

Ten or more counts support this clonotype. V and J are TRBV7-9 and TRBJ2-3; the D call may be TRBD1 or TRBD2 (5 bases each). The CDR3 loop spans 15 amino acids. Germline V lookup: CDR1 SEHNR, CDR2 FQNEAQ (reference sequence). V was pared by 5 bases and J by 0 bases, with 12 bases between. For the CDR3, the DNA is TGTGCCAGCAGCCGAGTGGGACGGAGCACAGATACGCAGTATTTT. Residues: CASSRVGRSTDTQYF.

The chain combines TRBV6-5 with TRBJ1-1; unclear D gene. V shed 0 bases and J shed 4 bases, with 9 bases lying between them. The CDR3 contains 14 residues. Germline CDR1 is MNHEY and CDR2 is SVGAGI. The CDR3 loop is CASSYSQRGTEAFF. As DNA, the CDR3 is TGTGCCAGCAGTTACTCGCAGCGGGGCACTGAAGCTTTCTTT.

This clonotype has just a few counts. CDR3 sequence: CASSQGGDSTDTQYF. The CDR3 coding sequence is TGTGCCAGCAGCCAGGGCGGGGACAGCACAGATACGCAGTATTTT. The V and J genes are TRBV3-1 and TRBJ2-3; tentatively, D is TRBD2 (6 bases). In germline, CDR1 is LGHDT, CDR2 YNNKEL (reference sequence). The CDR3 is made up of 15 amino acids. The ends were cut back, 3 bases at V and 0 bases at J, with 10 bases in the middle.

This clonotype has a count of ten or more. The chain has TRBV3-1 and TRBJ2-5; D is perhaps TRBD1 (5 bases). The CDR3 loop spans 14 amino acids. Trimming took off 4 bases at V and 4 bases at J, with 13 bases between the two ends. Germline V gives CDR1 LGHDT, CDR2 YNNKEL (reference sequence). The DNA of the CDR3 is TGTGCCAGCAGCCCGATCCTGACAGTAGAGACCCAGTACTTC. Its translation: CASSPILTVETQYF.

The V gene is TRBV25-1, the J gene TRBJ1-4, with D possibly being TRBD1 (5 bases). The CDR3 is 15 amino acids. Trimming pared 5 bases from V and 6 bases from J, leaving 16 bases between. Germline values: CDR1 MGHDK, CDR2 SYGVNS. The CDR3 DNA sequence: TGTGCCAGCAGTATGGAGGGCGGGGGTTATGAAAAACTGTTTTTT. Protein product: CASSMEGGGYEKLFF.

The sample holds a few counts of this clonotype. This chain links TRBV12-3 or TRBV12-4 with TRBJ2-1, with TRBD1 matching 8 bases. The ends lost 3 bases at V and 6 bases at J; junction bases unmatched: 7. The CDR3 loop spans 15 amino acids. The CDR3 coding sequence is TGTGCCAGCAGTTTCAGTGCCACAGGGGGCAATGAGCAGTTCTTC. It specifies CASSFSATGGNEQFF.

This clonotype has just a few counts. V gene TRBV3-1 combines with J gene TRBJ2-7; 8 bases match TRBD2. CDR3 length: 14 residues. Germline V gene sequence: CDR1 LGHDT, CDR2 YNNKEL (reference sequence). Trimming took 4 bases from V and 4 from J; bases not matched to a gene: 6. The CDR3 DNA is TGTGCCAGCAGCCCAAACGGGGGGGCGTACGAGCAGTACTTC. Its translation: CASSPNGGAYEQYF.

The chain combines TRBV7-2 with TRBJ2-7; 12 nucleotides line up with TRBD2. Germline V gene sequence: CDR1 SGHTA, CDR2 FQGNSA. This CDR3 spans 15 amino acids. Trimming removed 5 bases from V and 4 bases from J; junction bases left unmatched: 6. CDR3 DNA sequence: TGTGCCAGCAGCCGGACTAGCGGGGCTGTTTACGAGCAGTACTTC. Amino acids: CASSRTSGAVYEQYF.

The rearrangement joins TRBV5-1 to TRBJ2-7; D perhaps matches TRBD1 (6 bases). V lost 4 bases, J lost 2 bases, and 16 bases lay in between. The germline CDR1 and CDR2 sequences are SGHRS and YFSETQ. This CDR3 contains 15 residues. CDR3 residues: CASSVDGTRTYEQYF. The CDR3 region has the DNA TGCGCCAGCAGCGTAGACGGGACACGTACCTACGAGCAGTACTTC.

The rearrangement joins TRBV7-9 to TRBJ1-4; no definite D call. There are 11 residues in the CDR3. V dropped 8 bases and J dropped 7 bases, with 8 bases sitting between them. The germline V gene encodes CDR1 SEHNR and CDR2 FQNEAQ (reference sequence). Here the CDR3 DNA reads TGTGCCAGCGGAGGTAGTGAAAAACTGTTTTTT. This gives the protein CASGGSEKLFF.

This clonotype occurred many times. The rearrangement joins TRBV29-1 to TRBJ2-3; 11 bases match TRBD2. The germline gives CDR1 SQVTM, CDR2 ANQGSEA. Losses at the gene ends were 3 bases for V and 8 bases for J; bases not matched to a gene: 10. The CDR3 loop spans 15 amino acids. The CDR3: CSVDMFSGRAGTQYF. Written as DNA, the CDR3 is TGCAGCGTTGACATGTTTAGCGGGAGGGCCGGTACGCAGTATTTT.

This clonotype was counted many times. The gene calls are TRBV5-6 and TRBJ2-5, with TRBD2 identical over 9 bases. Germline V lookup: CDR1 SGHDT, CDR2 YYEEEE. V was pared by 0 bases and J by 1 base, with 1 base of the junction left unmatched. The CDR3 is 15 amino acids. The CDR3 DNA reads TGTGCCAGCAGCTTGGTTAGCGGGGGCCAAGAGACCCAGTACTTC. Translation gives CASSLVSGGQETQYF.

The V and J genes are TRBV9 and TRBJ1-1; 9 bases align to TRBD1. Trimming at V came to 3 bases and at J to 6 bases, leaving 15 bases not matched to a gene. CDR1 and CDR2 from the germline V gene are SGDLS and YYNGEE. The CDR3 totals 17 residues. The CDR3 sequence is CASSARDRAVPGAEAFF. Here the CDR3 DNA reads TGTGCCAGCAGCGCCCGGGACAGGGCGGTTCCAGGCGCTGAAGCTTTCTTT. Filled out from reference TRBV9 and TRBJ1-1, the complete variable domain reads DSGVTQTPKHLITATGQRVTLRCSPRSGDLSVYWYQQSLDQGLQFLIQYYNGEERAKGNILERFSAQQFPDLHSELNLSSLELGDSALYFCASSARDRAVPGAEAFFGQGTRLTVV.

At least ten counts were recorded for this clonotype. The rearrangement joins TRBV9 to TRBJ1-1, with 7 bases matching TRBD1. The V and J ends lost 2 bases and 5 bases, in that order; junction bases with no gene match: 6. CDR3 length: 14 amino acids. Germline-derived CDR1 and CDR2 are SGDLS and YYNGEE. CDR3 sequence: CASSVWGTATEAFF. The DNA for the CDR3 is TGTGCCAGCAGCGTGTGGGGGACAGCGACTGAAGCTTTCTTT.

The sample holds many counts of this clonotype. V is TRBV6-1 and J is TRBJ2-7; a possible D gene is TRBD2 (6 bases). The CDR3 runs to 14 residues. Trimming stripped 6 bases from V and 0 bases from J, with 12 bases between. Germline V gene data show CDR1 as MNHNS and CDR2 as SASEGT. CDR3 region: CASSRDFSSYEQYF. In DNA form, the CDR3 reads TGTGCCAGCAGCCGGGACTTTAGCTCCTACGAGCAGTACTTC.

The chain uses TRBV11-2 and TRBJ2-5; D ambiguous. CDR1 is SGHAT and CDR2 is FQNNGV in the germline V gene. Trimming shortened V by 7 bases and J by 5 bases, and 11 bases separated the two germline ends. This CDR3 has 12 residues. CDR3 coding DNA: TGTGCCAGCAACCTTTACGGGGAGACCCAGTACTTC. This sequence encodes CASNLYGETQYF.